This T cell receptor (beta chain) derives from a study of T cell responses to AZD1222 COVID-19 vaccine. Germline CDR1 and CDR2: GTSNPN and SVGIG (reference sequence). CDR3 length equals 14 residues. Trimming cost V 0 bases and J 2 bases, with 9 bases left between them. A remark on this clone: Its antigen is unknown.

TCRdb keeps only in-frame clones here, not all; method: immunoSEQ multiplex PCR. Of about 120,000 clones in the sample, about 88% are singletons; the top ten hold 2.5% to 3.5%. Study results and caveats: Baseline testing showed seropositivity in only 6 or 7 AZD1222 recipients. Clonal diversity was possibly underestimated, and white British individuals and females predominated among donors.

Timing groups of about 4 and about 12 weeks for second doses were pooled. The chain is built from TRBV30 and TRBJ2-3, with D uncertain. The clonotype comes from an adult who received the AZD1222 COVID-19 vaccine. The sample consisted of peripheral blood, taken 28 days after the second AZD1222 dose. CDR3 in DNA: TGTGCCTGGAGTGTCGATGGGTTCACAGATACGCAGTATTTT. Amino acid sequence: CAWSVDGFTDTQYF. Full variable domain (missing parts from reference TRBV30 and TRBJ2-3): SQTIHQWPATLVQPVGSPLSLECTVEGTSNPNLYWYRQAAGRGLQLLFYSVGIGQISSEVPQNLSASRPQDRQFILSSKKLLLSDSGFYLCAWSVDGFTDTQYFGPGTRLTVL.